Sequencing of this T cell receptor (beta chain) was carried out in a study of T cell responses to AZD1222 COVID-19 vaccine (TCRdb year 2021). Study-level background: Because spike-specific TCR depth and breadth did not differ between the two schedules, AZD1222 recipients who got a second dose at roughly 4 weeks were pooled with those who got a second dose at roughly 12 weeks. Trial participants were enrolled into age subgroups of 18-55, 56-69 and 70-plus years, which contained around 150, 29 and 61 TCR-sequenced participants, respectively. A total of more than 230 trial participants underwent TCR sequencing, of whom about 210 had received two doses of AZD1222 and about 25 had received two doses of the MenACWY control vaccine.

The CDR3 regions of human TCRbeta chains were analyzed by immunosequencing. On the study's bioinformatics: Repertoire TCRs were checked for matches against a reference library of SARS-CoV-2-specific TCRs that had been generated using the MIRA antigen-specificity platform. Breadth was defined as the fraction of unique TCRs that were SARS-CoV-2-associated. Depth was defined as the fraction of total T cells that were SARS-CoV-2-associated. Using the MIRA data, each spike-specific TCR was mapped to the spike region that the TCR reacts to and placed in a CD4 or CD8 class. Log10-transformed breadth and depth values were compared by one-way ANOVA with Sidak's multiple comparisons tests. Entries here come from immuneACCESS through TCRdb and include only in-frame sequences with V and J called. Some clones fail to appear in such tables; in the studies checked, an unresolved V gene covers under half of the shortfall, and the cause of the remainder is unknown. V and J calls and clone size are given by that table; D and trimming were obtained from the DNA. The sample yields 65,000 to 70,000 clones; about nine tenths were counted once. The ten largest make up roughly 8% of the sample.

Measured from the cysteine to the phenylalanine, the CDR3 is 15 residues long. The CDR3 DNA has 45 bases and is translated from base 1. V and J lose 0 bases and 2 bases, and a span of 10 bases separates them. CDR1 and CDR2 are drawn from the germline V gene: LGHNA, YNFKEQ. Broad study findings and their caveats: In the small 56-69-year group, the increase in depth fell short of significance, most likely because of low power. A significant rise in spike-specific TCR breadth and depth was observed after two AZD1222 doses relative to day 0 and relative to MenACWY recipients. Participants were mostly white British, with more females than males. The authors suggested clonal diversity may have been underestimated. Conclusions about previously exposed vaccinees are limited, since just a handful of AZD1222 recipients were seropositive for SARS-CoV-2 at baseline. Because no day 14 peak-response samples were available, the repertoires could be characterized only after the peak T cell response. Reportedly, almost half of the unique spike-specific TCRs recognized epitopes lying outside the regions that are mutated in the B.1.351 and B.1.1.7 variants. CD4 TCRs associated with the vaccine covered the entire spike protein, and the dominant responses were in regions 160-218 and 743-854.

This clone was picked up a small number of times. The specificity of this receptor is unknown. One base away there is no much larger clone; base qualities are not given. The time point label here, explained by the study, means: baseline before first vaccination. The vaccinee samples were drawn from two UK trials, COV001 and COV002, one of which was a single-blind randomized controlled phase 2/3 trial testing AZD1222 (ChAdOx1 nCoV-19) in healthy adults. For TCRbeta chain sequencing, PBMC samples were collected from trial participants at day 0 and at day 28 after the second dose. The sequenced sample was peripheral blood, obtained on day 0 of AZD1222 vaccination. The chain is made from TRBV4-2 and TRBJ2-5; no D gene can be assigned with confidence. This TCR was recovered from an adult in good health. The CDR3 reads as follows: CASSQDWQLQETQYF. The sequence in DNA is TGTGCCAGCAGCCAAGATTGGCAATTGCAAGAGACCCAGTACTTC.